The next 9 T cell receptor beta chains were all read from a single sample in a study of CD4 T cell repertoires in COVID-19. Clones were read by immunoSEQ multiplex PCR, and TCRdb kept only the in-frame ones, dropping some. Of some 71,000 clones detected, approximately 83% appear once; the ten largest clones hold around 0.6%. Sequencing used CD4+ T cells from peripheral blood, obtained after recovery from COVID-19. Source of these receptors: a human donor who had COVID-19.

The V and J genes are TRBV6-5 and TRBJ2-7; 7 bases are a match to TRBD1. CDR1 is MNHEY and CDR2 is SVGAGI in the germline V gene. The junction had 17 bases not matched to a gene; V was cut back by 7 bases and J by 11 bases. CDR3 length: 14 amino acids. In DNA, the CDR3 is TGTGCCAGCACCTACCCCGAGACAGGGAGTGGCAAGTACTTC. It encodes CASTYPETGSGKYF.

The rearrangement uses TRBV6-5 and TRBJ1-4, with TRBD1 matching 9 bases. From germline, CDR1 is MNHEY and CDR2 SVGAGI. The V gene end was trimmed by 6 bases and the J gene end by 6 bases; junction bases not matched to a gene: 5. The CDR3 sequence is 14 residues long. The CDR3 protein is CASRGQGGDEKLFF. In DNA form, the CDR3 reads TGTGCCAGCAGGGGACAGGGAGGGGATGAAAAACTGTTTTTT.

The chain's CDR3 is CASSPTTPGTPLWTIYF. The CDR3 nucleotides read TGTGCCAGCAGCCCAACCACCCCCGGGACACCTCTTTGGACCATATATTTT. This chain links TRBV9 with TRBJ1-3; TRBD1 might be the D (6 bases). The CDR3 runs 17 residues. Per germline, CDR1 SGDLS and CDR2 YYNGEE. With 4 bases removed from V and 10 bases from J, the gap between germline ends came to 27 bases.

The chain combines TRBV7-2 with TRBJ1-3; possibly TRBD1 for D (5 bases). Germline V lookup: CDR1 SGHTA, CDR2 FQGNSA. V was shortened by 5 bases and J by 4 bases, with 18 bases between the two germline ends. The CDR3 is 16 amino acids. The CDR3 spells CASSPEGSFRGNTIYF. The DNA for the CDR3 is TGTGCCAGCAGCCCGGAGGGGTCCTTCAGGGGAAACACCATATATTTT.

This clone showed up just once. The V gene is TRBV6-5, the J gene TRBJ1-2; 7 positions match TRBD1. CDR1 and CDR2 (germline): MNHEY, SVGAGI. Trimming removed 9 bases from V and 2 bases from J; junction bases left unmatched: 3. This CDR3 is built from 12 residues. The CDR3 here is CASMTGNYGYTF. In DNA form, the CDR3 reads TGTGCCAGTATGACAGGGAACTATGGCTACACCTTC.

The chain uses TRBV13 and TRBJ2-2; D is unresolved. Trimming pared 1 base from V and 6 bases from J, leaving 6 bases between. Germline-derived CDR1 and CDR2 are PRHDT and FYEKMQ (reference sequence). This CDR3 comprises 13 residues. The CDR3 sequence is CASSLDQSGELFF. The CDR3, as DNA: TGTGCCAGCAGCTTAGATCAGTCCGGGGAGCTGTTTTTT.

J is TRBJ2-3 and V is TRBV25-1, with D tentatively TRBD1 (5 bases). CDR3 length: 12 residues. The germline V and J ends were trimmed by 4 bases and 9 bases, with 11 bases remaining between them. CDR1 is MGHDK and CDR2 is SYGVNS in the germline V gene. The CDR3 DNA is TGTGCCAGCAGTGGTGGTCCAGGGACGCAGTATTTT. Translating it yields CASSGGPGTQYF.

This clone was seen a few times. The chain is built from TRBV2 and TRBJ1-6, with 8 bases aligning to TRBD1. Trimming took 6 bases from V and 4 from J; bases not matched to a gene: 5. This CDR3 has 15 residues. Germline-derived CDR1 and CDR2 are SNHLY and FYNNEI. The CDR3 spells CASSDRTGYNSPLHF. CDR3 sequence (DNA): TGTGCCAGCAGCGACAGGACAGGGTATAATTCACCCCTCCACTTT. Using reference TRBV2 and TRBJ1-6 for the parts outside the CDR3, the full variable domain is EPEVTQTPSHQVTQMGQEVILRCVPISNHLYFYWYRQILGQKVEFLVSFYNNEISEKSEIFDDQFSVERPDGSNFTLKIRSTKLEDSAMYFCASSDRTGYNSPLHFGNGTRLTVT.

CDR3 nucleotides: TGTGCCAGTAGTGGTGCCACAACGTTAGGTACGCAGTATTTT. It yields the protein CASSGATTLGTQYF. This rearrangement joins TRBV19 to TRBJ2-3; D unclear. The V gene's germline CDR1 is LNHDA and CDR2 SQIVND (reference sequence). The CDR3 has 14 amino acids. Trimming left V 5 bases short and J 8 bases short, with 17 bases between.